These T cell receptor beta chains were read from a single sample in a study of T cell responses to AZD1222 COVID-19 vaccine. Only in-frame clones appear in the TCRdb table, and some are missing; sequencing was by immunoSEQ multiplex PCR. Among fewer than 120,000 clones listed, about 95% were seen once. The starting material was peripheral blood, obtained 28 days after the second AZD1222 dose. The receptors were gathered from an adult who received the AZD1222 COVID-19 vaccine. Both conserved end residues are part of each CDR3. Fields, in order: V gene, clone size, J gene, D gene, CDR3 DNA, CDR3 protein. The D gene is left open where the match is weak. The size of a clone is reported for some rows only, either as once, few or many, or as a class for expanded clones.

TRBV5-1	.	TRBJ1-1	.	TGCGCCAGCAGCCCCCTGGTGGGAATCAACACTGAAGCTTTCTTT	CASSPLVGINTEAFF
TRBV6-5	.	TRBJ1-6	.	TGTGCCAGCAGCCGGGATAGGTCTGGTAATTCACCCCTCCACTTT	CASSRDRSGNSPLHF
TRBV5-1	.	TRBJ2-7	TRBD2	TGCGCCAGCACCCGGTTAGCGGGAGTAGGGAGGATGGGCGAGCAGTACTTC	CASTRLAGVGRMGEQYF
TRBV18	.	TRBJ1-3	.	TGTGCCAGCACGACAGGAATCAGCTCTGGAAACACCATATATTTT	CASTTGISSGNTIYF
TRBV2	.	TRBJ1-2	.	TGTGCCAGCCACTTGCTTCGGACAGAGAACTATGGCTACACCTTC	CASHLLRTENYGYTF
TRBV13	.	TRBJ1-5	.	TGTGCCAGCAGCCGACGAGCTGGACGGCAGCCCCAGCATTTT	CASSRRAGRQPQHF
TRBV6-5	.	TRBJ2-5	.	TGTGCCAGCAGCGTACCACAAGAGACCCAGTACTTC	CASSVPQETQYF
TRBV6-2/TRBV6-3	.	TRBJ2-2	.	TGTGCCAGCAGCCGAACTCACCCGGGGAACACCGGGGAGCTGTTTTTT	CASSRTHPGNTGELFF
TRBV9	.	TRBJ2-7	.	TGTGCCAGCAGCGTCATTTACAACAGTGAGCAGTACTTC	CASSVIYNSEQYF
TRBV9	once	TRBJ2-6	.	TGTGCCAGCAGCGTTGGGGCCCCCATAAAAGGGGCCAACGTCCTGACTTTC	CASSVGAPIKGANVLTF
TRBV6-1	.	TRBJ2-1	.	TGTGCCAGCAGTGAAGCGCCCGGCGGGACTGACAATGAGCAGTTCTTC	CASSEAPGGTDNEQFF
TRBV9	few	TRBJ2-1	.	TGTGCCAGCAGCTCCGTTGACAGCTACAATGAGCAGTTCTTC	CASSSVDSYNEQFF
TRBV27	.	TRBJ1-1	.	TGTGCCAGCAGGCCGGACAGCAACACTGAAGCTTTCTTT	CASRPDSNTEAFF
TRBV7-9	.	TRBJ1-3	.	TGTGCCATCCTGTCTGGAACACGTTCTGGAAACACCATATATTTT	CAILSGTRSGNTIYF
TRBV5-1	.	TRBJ2-5	TRBD1	TGCGCCAGCAGCTCCGGACAGGGCGGTTGGGAGACCCAGTACTTC	CASSSGQGGWETQYF
TRBV7-9	.	TRBJ2-5	TRBD1	TGTGCCAGCAGCTCGACCCTGAACAGGGGAGAAGAGACCCAGTACTTC	CASSSTLNRGEETQYF
TRBV18	once	TRBJ2-7	TRBD2	TGTGCCAGCTCACCGACCGGGACTAGCGGGGGGGCCTTCTCCTACGAGCAGTACTTC	CASSPTGTSGGAFSYEQYF
TRBV21-1	.	TRBJ1-4	.	TGTGCCAGCAGCACCAGCAGGGGGTTGGAAAAACTGTTTTTT	CASSTSRGLEKLFF